What follows are 7 T cell receptor beta chains derived from one specimen sequenced in a study of cytotoxic CD8 clonotypes in ibrutinib-treated CLL. The assay was immunoSEQ multiplex PCR, and TCRdb's table has in-frame clones only and misses some. There are about 180,000 clones in the sample; approximately 80% occur only once, and about 4.5% lies in the top ten. The sequencing here drew on PBMCs, taken after 24 months of ibrutinib treatment. These receptors originate from a human donor with chronic lymphocytic leukemia.

The chain recombines TRBV5-4 with TRBJ2-2, with D hard to call. The germline V and J ends were trimmed by 4 bases and 6 bases, with 10 bases remaining between them. Germline V gene sequence: CDR1 SGHNT, CDR2 YYREEE (reference sequence). This CDR3 is 13 amino acids long. In DNA, the CDR3 is TGTGCCAGCAGCCAGGACCCCCCCGGGGAGCTGTTTTTT. Its protein product is CASSQDPPGELFF.

The chain combines TRBV10-3 with TRBJ1-1; possibly TRBD1 for D (5 bases). The CDR3 sequence is 11 residues long. The V end was cut by 6 bases, the J end by 6 bases, with 8 bases between. Germline CDR1 ENHRY, CDR2 SYGVKD. For the CDR3, the DNA is TGTGCCATCAGGGGGGGGGCTGAAGCTTTCTTT. This codes for CAIRGGAEAFF.

The V gene is TRBV7-9, the J gene TRBJ1-5; TRBD1 is a possible D gene (5 bases). Germline lookup yields CDR1 SEHNR and CDR2 FQNEAQ (reference sequence). This CDR3 has 17 amino acids. V was pared by 2 bases and J by 6 bases, with 20 bases between. As DNA, the CDR3 is TGTGCCAGCAGCTTAAGTGGGGCGGGTTCGGCCACTCAGCCCCAGCATTTT. Translation: CASSLSGAGSATQPQHF.

The rearrangement links TRBV25-1 to TRBJ2-2; perhaps TRBD2 as D (5 bases). Germline loops: CDR1 MGHDK, CDR2 SYGVNS. Trimming cost V 5 bases and J 0 bases, with 16 bases left between them. This CDR3 spans 17 amino acids. The CDR3 reads CASSPFTWTPNTGELFF. CDR3 nucleotides: TGTGCCAGCAGTCCTTTTACTTGGACTCCGAACACCGGGGAGCTGTTTTTT.

The rearrangement joins TRBV5-8 to TRBJ2-7; TRBD2 is a possible D gene (5 bases). With 1 base removed from V and 5 bases from J, the gap between germline ends came to 10 bases. The CDR3 has 13 amino acids. Germline CDR1 reads SGHTS; CDR2 reads YDEGEE. The CDR3 loop reads CASSLILRDEQYF. The CDR3 nucleotides are TGTGCCAGCAGCTTGATTCTGCGGGACGAGCAGTACTTC.

The rearrangement joins TRBV4-1 to TRBJ2-1; 10 positions match TRBD1. Germline V gene data show CDR1 as MGHRA and CDR2 as YSYEKL. The trim removed 3 bases at V and 8 bases at J, leaving 10 bases unmatched. The CDR3 is 16 residues long. CDR3 in DNA: TGCGCCAGCAGCCATTTAACGGGGACAGGGGTCGATGAGCAGTTCTTC. Its translation: CASSHLTGTGVDEQFF.

The chain is built from TRBV5-4 and TRBJ1-2; D not certain. V lost 1 base and J 1 base, leaving 14 bases between the germline ends. The CDR3 covers 16 residues. The germline CDR1 and CDR2 sequences are SGHNT and YYREEE (reference sequence). The CDR3 loop is CASSLSGDPGNYGYTF. CDR3 bases: TGTGCCAGCAGCTTGAGTGGCGATCCCGGTAACTATGGCTACACCTTC.